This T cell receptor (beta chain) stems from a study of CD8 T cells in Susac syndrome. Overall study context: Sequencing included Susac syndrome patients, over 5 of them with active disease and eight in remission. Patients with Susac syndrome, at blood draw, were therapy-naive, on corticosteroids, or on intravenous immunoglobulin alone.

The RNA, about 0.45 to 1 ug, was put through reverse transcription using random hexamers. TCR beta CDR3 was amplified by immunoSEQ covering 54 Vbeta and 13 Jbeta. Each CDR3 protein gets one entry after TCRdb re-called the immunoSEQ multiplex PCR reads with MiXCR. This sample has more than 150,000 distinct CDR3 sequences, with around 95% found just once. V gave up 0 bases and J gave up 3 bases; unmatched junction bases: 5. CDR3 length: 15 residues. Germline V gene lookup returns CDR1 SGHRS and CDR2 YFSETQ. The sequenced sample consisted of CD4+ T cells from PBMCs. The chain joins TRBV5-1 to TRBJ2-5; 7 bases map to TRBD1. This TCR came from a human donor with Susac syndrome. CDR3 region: CASSLVGTAEETQYF. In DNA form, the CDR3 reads TGCGCCAGCAGCTTGGTGGGGACAGCAGAAGAGACCCAGTACTTC. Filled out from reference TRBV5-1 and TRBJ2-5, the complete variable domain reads KAGVTQTPRYLIKTRGQQVTLSCSPISGHRSVSWYQQTPGQGLQFLFEYFSETQRNKGNFPGRFSGRQFSNSRSEMNVSTLELGDSALYLCASSLVGTAEETQYFGPGTRLLVL.